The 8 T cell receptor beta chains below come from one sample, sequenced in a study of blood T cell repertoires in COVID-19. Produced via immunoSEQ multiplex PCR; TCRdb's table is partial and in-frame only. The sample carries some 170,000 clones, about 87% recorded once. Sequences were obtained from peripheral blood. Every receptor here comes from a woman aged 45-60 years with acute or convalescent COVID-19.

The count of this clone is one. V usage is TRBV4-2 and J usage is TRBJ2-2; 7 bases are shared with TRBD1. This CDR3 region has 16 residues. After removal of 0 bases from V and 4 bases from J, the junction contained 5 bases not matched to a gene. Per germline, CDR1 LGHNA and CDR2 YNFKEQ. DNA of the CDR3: TGTGCCAGCAGCCAAGATAAGGGGGCGGGCACCGGGGAGCTGTTTTTT. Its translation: CASSQDKGAGTGELFF.

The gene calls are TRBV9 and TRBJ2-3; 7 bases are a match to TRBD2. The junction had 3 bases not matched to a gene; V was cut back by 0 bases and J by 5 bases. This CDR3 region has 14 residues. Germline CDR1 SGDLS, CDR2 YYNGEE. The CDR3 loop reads CASSVVSSGDTQYF. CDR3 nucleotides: TGTGCCAGCAGCGTAGTGTCTAGCGGAGATACGCAGTATTTT.

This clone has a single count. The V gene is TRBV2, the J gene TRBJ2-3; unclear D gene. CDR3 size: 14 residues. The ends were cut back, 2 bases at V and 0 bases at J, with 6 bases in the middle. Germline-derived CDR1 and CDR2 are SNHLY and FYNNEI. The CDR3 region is CASSERTSTDTQYF. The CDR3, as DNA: TGTGCCAGCAGTGAAAGAACTAGCACAGATACGCAGTATTTT.

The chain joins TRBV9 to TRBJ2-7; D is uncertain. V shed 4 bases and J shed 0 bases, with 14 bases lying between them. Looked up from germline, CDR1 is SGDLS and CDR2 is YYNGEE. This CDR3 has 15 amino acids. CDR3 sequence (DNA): TGTGCCAGCAGCCGAACTTCGAGAAGCTCCTACGAGCAGTACTTC. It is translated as CASSRTSRSSYEQYF.

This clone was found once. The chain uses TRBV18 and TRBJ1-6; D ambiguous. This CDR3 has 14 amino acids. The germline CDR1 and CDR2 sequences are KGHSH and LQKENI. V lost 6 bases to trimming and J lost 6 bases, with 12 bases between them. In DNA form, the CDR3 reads TGTGCCAGCTCTCCCGGGAACCCTAATTCACCCCTCCACTTT. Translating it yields CASSPGNPNSPLHF.

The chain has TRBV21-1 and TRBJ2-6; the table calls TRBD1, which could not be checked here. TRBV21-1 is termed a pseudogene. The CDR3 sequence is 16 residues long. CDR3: CASSAGTDSGANVLTF. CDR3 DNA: TGTGCCAGCAGCGCCGGGACAGACTCTGGGGCCAACGTCCTGACTTTC.

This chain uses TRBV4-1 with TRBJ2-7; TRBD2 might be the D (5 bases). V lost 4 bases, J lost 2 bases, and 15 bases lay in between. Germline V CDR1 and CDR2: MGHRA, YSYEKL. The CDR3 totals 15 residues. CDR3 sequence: CASSRQATGAYEQYF. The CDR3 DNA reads TGCGCCAGCAGCCGGCAGGCGACCGGGGCCTACGAGCAGTACTTC.

DNA for the CDR3: TGTGCCAGCAGCTTAGGTTGGACAGGGGATGAAAAACTGTTTTTT. This gives the protein CASSLGWTGDEKLFF. V usage is TRBV7-2 and J usage is TRBJ1-4; 9 bases agree with TRBD1. Germline CDR1 is SGHTA and CDR2 is FQGNSA. Germline trimming cut 1 base from V and 6 bases from J; bases unmatched to any gene: 3. The CDR3 runs to 15 residues. Together with reference TRBV7-2 and TRBJ1-4, the CDR3 gives the full variable domain: GAGVSQSPSNKVTEKGKDVELRCDPISGHTALYWYRQSLGQGLEFLIYFQGNSAPDKSGLPSDRFSAERTGGSVSTLTIQRTQQEDSAVYLCASSLGWTGDEKLFFGSGTQLSVL.